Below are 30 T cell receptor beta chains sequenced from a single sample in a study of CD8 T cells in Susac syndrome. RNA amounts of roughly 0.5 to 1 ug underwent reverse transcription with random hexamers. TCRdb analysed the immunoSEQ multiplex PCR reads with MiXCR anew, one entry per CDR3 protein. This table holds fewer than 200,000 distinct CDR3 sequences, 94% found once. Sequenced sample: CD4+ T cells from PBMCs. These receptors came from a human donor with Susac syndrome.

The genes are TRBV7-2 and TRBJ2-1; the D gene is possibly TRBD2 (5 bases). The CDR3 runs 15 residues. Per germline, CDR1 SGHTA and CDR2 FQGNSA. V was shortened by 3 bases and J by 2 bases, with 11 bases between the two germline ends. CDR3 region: CASSFLAGTYNEQFF. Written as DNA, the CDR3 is TGTGCCAGCAGCTTTTTGGCGGGCACCTACAATGAGCAGTTCTTC.

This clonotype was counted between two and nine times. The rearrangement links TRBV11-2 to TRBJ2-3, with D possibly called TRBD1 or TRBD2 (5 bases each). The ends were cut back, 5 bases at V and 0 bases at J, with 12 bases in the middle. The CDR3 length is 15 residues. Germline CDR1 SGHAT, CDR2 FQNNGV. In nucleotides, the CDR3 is TGTGCCAGCAGCCTAGCTAGGGGAAGCACAGATACGCAGTATTTT. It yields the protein CASSLARGSTDTQYF.

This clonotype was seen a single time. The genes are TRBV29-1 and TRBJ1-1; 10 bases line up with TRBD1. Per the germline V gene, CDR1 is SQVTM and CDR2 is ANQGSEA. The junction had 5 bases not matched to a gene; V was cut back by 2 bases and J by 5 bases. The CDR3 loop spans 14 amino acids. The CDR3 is CSVEWDRGETEAFF. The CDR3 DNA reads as TGCAGCGTTGAATGGGACAGGGGCGAGACTGAAGCTTTCTTT. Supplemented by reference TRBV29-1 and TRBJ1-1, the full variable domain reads SAVISQKPSRDICQRGTSLTIQCQVDSQVTMMFWYRQQPGQSLTLIATANQGSEATYESGFVIDKFPISRPNLTFSTLTVSNMSPEDSSIYLCSVEWDRGETEAFFGQGTRLTVV.

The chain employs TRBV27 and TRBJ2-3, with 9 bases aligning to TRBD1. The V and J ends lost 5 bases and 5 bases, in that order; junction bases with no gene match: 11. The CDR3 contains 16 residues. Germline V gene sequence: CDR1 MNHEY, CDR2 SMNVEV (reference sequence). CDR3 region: CASSRDPGTGIDTQYF. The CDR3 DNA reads TGTGCCAGCAGTCGCGATCCCGGGACAGGGATAGATACGCAGTATTTT.

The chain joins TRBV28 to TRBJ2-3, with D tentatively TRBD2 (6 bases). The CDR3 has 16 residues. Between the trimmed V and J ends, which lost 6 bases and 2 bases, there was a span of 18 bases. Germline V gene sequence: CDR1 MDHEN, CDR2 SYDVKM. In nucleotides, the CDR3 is TGTGCCAGCAGCCGGATAGTGGGGGGAGACACAGATACGCAGTATTTT. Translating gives CASSRIVGGDTDTQYF.

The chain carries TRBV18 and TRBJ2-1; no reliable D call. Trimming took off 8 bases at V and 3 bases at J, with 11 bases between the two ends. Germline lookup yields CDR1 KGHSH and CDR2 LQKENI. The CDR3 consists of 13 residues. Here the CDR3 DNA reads TGTGCCAGCCACCAAACAATCTACAATGAGCAGTTCTTC. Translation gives CASHQTIYNEQFF.

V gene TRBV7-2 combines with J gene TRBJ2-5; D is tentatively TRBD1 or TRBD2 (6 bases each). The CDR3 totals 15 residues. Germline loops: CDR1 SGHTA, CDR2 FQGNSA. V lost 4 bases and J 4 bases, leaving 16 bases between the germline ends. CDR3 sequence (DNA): TGTGCCAGCAGCTCCGATGGGGGGCTGGGAGAGACCCAGTACTTC. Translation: CASSSDGGLGETQYF.

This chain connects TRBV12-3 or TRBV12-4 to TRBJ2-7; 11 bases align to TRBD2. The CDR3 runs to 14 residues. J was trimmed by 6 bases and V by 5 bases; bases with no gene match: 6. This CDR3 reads CASSHRLAGPEQYF. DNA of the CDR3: TGTGCCAGCAGTCACCGACTAGCGGGGCCCGAGCAGTACTTC.

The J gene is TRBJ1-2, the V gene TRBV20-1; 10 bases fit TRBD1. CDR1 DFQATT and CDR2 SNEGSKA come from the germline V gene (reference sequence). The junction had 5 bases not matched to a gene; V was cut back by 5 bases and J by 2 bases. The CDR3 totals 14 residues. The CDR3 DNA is TGCAGTGCTCGACGGACAGGGGGGAACTATGGCTACACCTTC. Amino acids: CSARRTGGNYGYTF.

CDR3 amino acids: CSALGGDRGDSPLHF. CDR3 sequence (DNA): TGCAGTGCCCTTGGAGGGGACAGGGGGGATTCACCCCTCCACTTT. The chain combines TRBV20-1 with TRBJ1-6; the match to TRBD1 covers 11 bases. After removal of 6 bases from V and 8 bases from J, the junction contained 9 bases not matched to a gene. CDR3 length: 15 residues. Germline CDR1 DFQATT, CDR2 SNEGSKA (reference sequence).

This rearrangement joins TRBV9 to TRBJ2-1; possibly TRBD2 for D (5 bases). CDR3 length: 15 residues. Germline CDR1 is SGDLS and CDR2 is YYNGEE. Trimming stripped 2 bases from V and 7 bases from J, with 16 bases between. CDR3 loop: CASSVTSSYGNEQFF. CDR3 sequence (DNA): TGTGCCAGCAGCGTTACTAGTTCGTACGGGAATGAGCAGTTCTTC.

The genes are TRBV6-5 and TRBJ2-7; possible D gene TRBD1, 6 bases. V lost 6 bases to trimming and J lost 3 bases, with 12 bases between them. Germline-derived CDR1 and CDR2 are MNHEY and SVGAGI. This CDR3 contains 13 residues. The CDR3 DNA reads TGTGCCAGCAGGGACAGATACAACTACGAGCAGTACTTC. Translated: CASRDRYNYEQYF.

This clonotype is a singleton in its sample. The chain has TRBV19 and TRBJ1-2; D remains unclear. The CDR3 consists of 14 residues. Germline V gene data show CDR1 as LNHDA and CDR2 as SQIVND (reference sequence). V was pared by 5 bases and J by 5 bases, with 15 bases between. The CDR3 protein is CASSVNRASYGYTF. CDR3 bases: TGTGCCAGTAGTGTCAACCGGGCCTCTTATGGCTACACCTTC. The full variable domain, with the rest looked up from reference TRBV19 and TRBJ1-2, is DGGITQSPKYLFRKEGQNVTLSCEQNLNHDAMYWYRQDPGQGLRLIYYSQIVNDFQKGDIAEGYSVSREKKESFPLTVTSAQKNPTAFYLCASSVNRASYGYTFGSGTRLTVV.

The CDR3, as DNA: TGTGCCAGCAGCCCGTGGGACAGGGGTAACAATGAGCAGTTCTTC. This sequence encodes CASSPWDRGNNEQFF. J is TRBJ2-1 and V is TRBV7-9; the match to TRBD1 covers 10 bases. The germline V gene encodes CDR1 SEHNR and CDR2 FQNEAQ (reference sequence). V was pared by 5 bases and J by 5 bases, with 6 bases of the junction left unmatched. This CDR3 is built from 15 residues.

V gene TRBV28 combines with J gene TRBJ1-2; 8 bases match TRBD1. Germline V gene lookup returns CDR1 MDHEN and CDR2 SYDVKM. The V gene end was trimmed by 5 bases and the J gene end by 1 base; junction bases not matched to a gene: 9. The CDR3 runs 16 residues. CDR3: CASSPTNGQGNYGYTF. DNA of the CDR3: TGTGCCAGCAGTCCCACCAATGGACAGGGTAACTATGGCTACACCTTC.

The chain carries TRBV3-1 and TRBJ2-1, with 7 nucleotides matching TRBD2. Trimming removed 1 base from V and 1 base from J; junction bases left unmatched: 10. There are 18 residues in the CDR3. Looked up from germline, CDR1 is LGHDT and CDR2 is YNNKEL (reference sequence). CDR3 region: CASSQGSEAGYSYNEQFF. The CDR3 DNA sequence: TGTGCCAGCAGCCAAGGATCAGAAGCGGGGTATTCCTACAATGAGCAGTTCTTC.

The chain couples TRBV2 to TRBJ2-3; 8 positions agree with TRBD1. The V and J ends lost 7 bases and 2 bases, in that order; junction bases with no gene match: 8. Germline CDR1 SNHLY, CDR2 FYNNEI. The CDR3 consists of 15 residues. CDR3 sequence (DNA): TGTGCCAGCAACTCAGGACAGGGAGACACAGATACGCAGTATTTT. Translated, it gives CASNSGQGDTDTQYF.

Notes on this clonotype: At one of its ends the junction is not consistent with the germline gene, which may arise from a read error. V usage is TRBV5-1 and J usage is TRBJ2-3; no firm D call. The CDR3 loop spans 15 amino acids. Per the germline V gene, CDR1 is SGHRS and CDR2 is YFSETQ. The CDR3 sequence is CASSFGGVGTDTQYF. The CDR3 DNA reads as TGTGCCAGCAGCTTCGGTGGAGTTGGCACAGATACGCAGTATTTT.

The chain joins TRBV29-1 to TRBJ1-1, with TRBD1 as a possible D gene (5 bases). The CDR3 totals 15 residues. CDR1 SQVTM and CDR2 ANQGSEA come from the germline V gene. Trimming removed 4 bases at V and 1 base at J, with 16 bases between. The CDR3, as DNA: TGCAGCGTTGGTCGATGGCGAAGGGGGAACACTGAAGCTTTCTTT. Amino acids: CSVGRWRRGNTEAFF.

CDR3 nucleotide sequence: TGTGCCAGTAGTTCGAACTATGGCTACACCTTC. It codes for CASSSNYGYTF. The chain employs TRBV19 and TRBJ1-2; D uncertain. The CDR3 runs 11 residues. From germline, CDR1 is LNHDA and CDR2 SQIVND (reference sequence). Between the trimmed V and J ends, which lost 5 bases and 2 bases, there was a span of 3 bases.

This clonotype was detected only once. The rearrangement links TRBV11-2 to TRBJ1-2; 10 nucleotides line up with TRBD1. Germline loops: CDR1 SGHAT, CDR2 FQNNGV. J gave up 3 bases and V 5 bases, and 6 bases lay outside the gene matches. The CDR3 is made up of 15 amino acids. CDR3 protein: CASSGRDRGDYGYTF. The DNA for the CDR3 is TGTGCCAGCAGCGGGCGGGACAGGGGAGACTATGGCTACACCTTC.

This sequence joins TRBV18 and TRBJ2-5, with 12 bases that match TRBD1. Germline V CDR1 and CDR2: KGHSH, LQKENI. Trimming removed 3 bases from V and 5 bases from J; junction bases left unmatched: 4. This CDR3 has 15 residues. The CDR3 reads CASSPGQGATETQYF. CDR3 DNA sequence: TGTGCCAGCTCACCGGGACAGGGGGCGACGGAGACCCAGTACTTC.

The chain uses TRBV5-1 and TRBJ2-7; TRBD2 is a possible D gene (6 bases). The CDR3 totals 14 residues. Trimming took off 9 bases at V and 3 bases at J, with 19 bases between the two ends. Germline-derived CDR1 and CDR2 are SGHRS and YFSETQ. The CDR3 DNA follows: TGCGCCACCTCCTCAGGAGGGGACCTCTACGAGCAGTACTTC. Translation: CATSSGGDLYEQYF.

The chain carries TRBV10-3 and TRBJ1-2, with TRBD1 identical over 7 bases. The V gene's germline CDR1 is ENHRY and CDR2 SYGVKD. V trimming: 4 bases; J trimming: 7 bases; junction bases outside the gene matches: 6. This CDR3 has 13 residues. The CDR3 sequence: CAISGEGAGGYTF. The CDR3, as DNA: TGTGCCATCAGTGGTGAGGGGGCCGGTGGCTACACCTTC.

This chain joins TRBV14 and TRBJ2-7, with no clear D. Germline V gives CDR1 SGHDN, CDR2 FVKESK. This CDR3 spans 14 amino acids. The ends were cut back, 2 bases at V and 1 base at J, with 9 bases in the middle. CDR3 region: CASSQTFGSYEQYF. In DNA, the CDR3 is TGTGCCAGCAGCCAAACGTTCGGATCCTACGAGCAGTACTTC.

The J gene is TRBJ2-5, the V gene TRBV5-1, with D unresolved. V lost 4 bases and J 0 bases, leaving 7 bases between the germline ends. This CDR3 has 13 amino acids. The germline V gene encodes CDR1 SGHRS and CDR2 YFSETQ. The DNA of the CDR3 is TGCGCCAGCAGCGCCCAGTACCAAGAGACCCAGTACTTC. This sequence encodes CASSAQYQETQYF.

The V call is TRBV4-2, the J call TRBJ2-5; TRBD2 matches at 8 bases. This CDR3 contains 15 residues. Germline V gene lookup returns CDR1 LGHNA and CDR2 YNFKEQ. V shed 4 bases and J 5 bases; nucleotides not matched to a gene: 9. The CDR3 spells CASSPAGAIPETQYF. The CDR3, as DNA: TGTGCCAGCAGCCCAGCGGGGGCCATCCCGGAGACCCAGTACTTC.

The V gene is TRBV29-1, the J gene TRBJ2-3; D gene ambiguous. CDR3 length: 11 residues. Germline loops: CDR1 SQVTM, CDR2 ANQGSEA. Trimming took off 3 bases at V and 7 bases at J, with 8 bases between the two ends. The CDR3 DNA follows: TGCAGCGTTGAGGGTAGGAATACGCAGTATTTT. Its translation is CSVEGRNTQYF.

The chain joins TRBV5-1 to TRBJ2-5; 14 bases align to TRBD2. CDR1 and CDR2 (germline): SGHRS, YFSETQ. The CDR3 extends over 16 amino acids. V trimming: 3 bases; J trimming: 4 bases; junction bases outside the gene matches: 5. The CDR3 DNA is TGCGCCAGCAGCTCCGGGACTAGCGGGGGAGGAGAGACCCAGTACTTC. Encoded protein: CASSSGTSGGGETQYF.

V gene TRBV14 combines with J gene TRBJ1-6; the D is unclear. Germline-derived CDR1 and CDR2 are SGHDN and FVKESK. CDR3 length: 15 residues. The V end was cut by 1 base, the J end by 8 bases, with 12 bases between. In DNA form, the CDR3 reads TGTGCCAGCAGCCAAGTATCGGGTCGGTATTCACCCCTCCACTTT. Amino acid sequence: CASSQVSGRYSPLHF.